This T cell receptor (beta chain) emerged from a study of T-cell reconstitution after alpha-beta-depleted transplantation in children. Using unique molecular identifiers, the investigators prepared the TCRbeta library. TCRdb used MiXCR to reprocess the PCR reads, holding one entry per CDR3 protein. Of a few hundred thousand distinct CDR3 sequences listed, approximately 9.9% are singletons. The germline CDR1 and CDR2 sequences are MNHEY and SMNVEV (reference sequence). CDR3 length: 17 amino acids. V was clipped by 3 bases and J by 0 bases, with 17 bases between them. This clonotype was counted only a few times.

The sequence came from a human donor who donated a stem cell graft to a child with SCID. The specimen was PBMCs from the stem cell graft donor, collected from the stem cell graft. The rearrangement joins TRBV27 to TRBJ1-1, with no clear D. The CDR3 sequence: CASSLDGYTFMNTEAFF. The CDR3 region has the DNA TGTGCCAGCAGTTTGGACGGTTACACCTTCATGAACACTGAAGCTTTCTTT.